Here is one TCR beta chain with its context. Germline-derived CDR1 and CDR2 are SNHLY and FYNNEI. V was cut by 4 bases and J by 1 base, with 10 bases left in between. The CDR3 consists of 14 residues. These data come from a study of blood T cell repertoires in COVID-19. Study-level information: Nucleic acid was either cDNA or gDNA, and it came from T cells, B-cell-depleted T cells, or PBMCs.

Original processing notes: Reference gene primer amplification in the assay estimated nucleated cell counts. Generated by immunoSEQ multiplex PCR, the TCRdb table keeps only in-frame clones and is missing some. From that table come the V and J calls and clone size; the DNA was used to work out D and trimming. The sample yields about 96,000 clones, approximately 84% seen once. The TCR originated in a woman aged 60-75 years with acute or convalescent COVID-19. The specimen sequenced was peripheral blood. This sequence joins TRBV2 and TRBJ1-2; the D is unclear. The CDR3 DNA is TGTGCCAGCAGTGTAAGGAGTGGTAACTATGGCTACACCTTC. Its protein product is CASSVRSGNYGYTF.